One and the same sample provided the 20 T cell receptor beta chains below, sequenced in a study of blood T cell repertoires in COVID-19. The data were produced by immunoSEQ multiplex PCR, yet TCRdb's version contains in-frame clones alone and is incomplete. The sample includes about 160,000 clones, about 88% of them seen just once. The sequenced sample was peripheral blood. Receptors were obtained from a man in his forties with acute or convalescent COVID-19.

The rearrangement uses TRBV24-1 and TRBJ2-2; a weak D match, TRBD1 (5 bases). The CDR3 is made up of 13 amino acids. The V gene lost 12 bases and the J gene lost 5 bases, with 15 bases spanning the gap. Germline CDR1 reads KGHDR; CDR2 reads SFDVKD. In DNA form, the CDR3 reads TGTGCCGTCGGCAGGGTTGGGACCGGGGAGCTGTTTTTT. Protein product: CAVGRVGTGELFF.

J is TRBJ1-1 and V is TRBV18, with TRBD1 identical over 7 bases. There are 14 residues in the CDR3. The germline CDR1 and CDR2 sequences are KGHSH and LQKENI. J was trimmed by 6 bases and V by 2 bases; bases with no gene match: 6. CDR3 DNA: TGTGCCAGCTCACCAAACAGGGGAGACCCTGAAGCTTTCTTT. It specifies CASSPNRGDPEAFF.

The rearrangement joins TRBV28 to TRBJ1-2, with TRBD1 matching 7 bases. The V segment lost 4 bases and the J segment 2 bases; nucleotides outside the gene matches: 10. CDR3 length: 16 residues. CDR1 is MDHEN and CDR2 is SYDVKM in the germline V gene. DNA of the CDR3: TGTGCCAGCAGTTCCCCCGCGACAGGGCCCAACTATGGCTACACCTTC. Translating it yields CASSSPATGPNYGYTF.

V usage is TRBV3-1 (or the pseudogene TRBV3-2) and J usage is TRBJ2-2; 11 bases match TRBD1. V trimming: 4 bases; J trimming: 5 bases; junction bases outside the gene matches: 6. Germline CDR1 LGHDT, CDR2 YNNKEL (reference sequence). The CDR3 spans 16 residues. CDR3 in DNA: TGTGCCAGCAGCCGGACAGGGGGCGTTGATACCGGGGAGCTGTTTTTT. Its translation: CASSRTGGVDTGELFF.

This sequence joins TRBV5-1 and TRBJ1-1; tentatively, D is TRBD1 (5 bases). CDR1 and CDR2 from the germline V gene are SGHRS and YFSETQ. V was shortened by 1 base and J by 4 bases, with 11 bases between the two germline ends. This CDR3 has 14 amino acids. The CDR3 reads CASSLKRGGTEAFF. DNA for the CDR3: TGCGCCAGCAGCTTGAAAAGGGGCGGCACTGAAGCTTTCTTT. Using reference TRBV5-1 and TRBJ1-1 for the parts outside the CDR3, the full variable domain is KAGVTQTPRYLIKTRGQQVTLSCSPISGHRSVSWYQQTPGQGLQFLFEYFSETQRNKGNFPGRFSGRQFSNSRSEMNVSTLELGDSALYLCASSLKRGGTEAFFGQGTRLTVV.

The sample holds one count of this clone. CDR3 residues: CASSLVRSTDTQYF. CDR3 in DNA: TGCGCCAGCAGCTTGGTCAGGAGCACAGATACGCAGTATTTT. The genes are TRBV5-1 and TRBJ2-3; no clear D gene. The CDR3 loop spans 14 amino acids. The V end lost 0 bases, the J end lost 0 bases, and 5 bases lay between the germline ends. CDR1 is SGHRS and CDR2 is YFSETQ in the germline V gene. Full variable domain (missing parts from reference TRBV5-1 and TRBJ2-3): KAGVTQTPRYLIKTRGQQVTLSCSPISGHRSVSWYQQTPGQGLQFLFEYFSETQRNKGNFPGRFSGRQFSNSRSEMNVSTLELGDSALYLCASSLVRSTDTQYFGPGTRLTVL.

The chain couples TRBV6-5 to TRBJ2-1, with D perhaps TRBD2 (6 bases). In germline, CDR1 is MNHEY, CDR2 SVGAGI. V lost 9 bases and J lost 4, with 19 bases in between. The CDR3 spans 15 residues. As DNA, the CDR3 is TGTGCCAGTAAAAGAGAGATGACTAGTTACAATGAGCAGTTCTTC. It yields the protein CASKREMTSYNEQFF.

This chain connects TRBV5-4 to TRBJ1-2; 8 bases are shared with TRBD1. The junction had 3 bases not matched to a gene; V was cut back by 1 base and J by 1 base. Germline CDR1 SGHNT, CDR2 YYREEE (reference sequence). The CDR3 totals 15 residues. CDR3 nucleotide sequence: TGTGCCAGCAGCTTGAAACAGGGGGGTAACTATGGCTACACCTTC. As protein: CASSLKQGGNYGYTF. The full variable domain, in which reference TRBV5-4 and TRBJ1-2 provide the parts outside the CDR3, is ETGVTQSPTHLIKTRGQQVTLRCSSQSGHNTVSWYQQALGQGPQFIFQYYREEENGRGNFPPRFSGLQFPNYSSELNVNALELDDSALYLCASSLKQGGNYGYTFGSGTRLTVV.

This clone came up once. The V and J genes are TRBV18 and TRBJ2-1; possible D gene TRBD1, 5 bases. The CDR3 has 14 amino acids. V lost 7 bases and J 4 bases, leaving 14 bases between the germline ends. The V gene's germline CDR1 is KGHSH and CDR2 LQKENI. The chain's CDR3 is CASFLGAGYNEQFF. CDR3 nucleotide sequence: TGTGCCAGCTTTCTAGGGGCCGGATACAATGAGCAGTTCTTC.

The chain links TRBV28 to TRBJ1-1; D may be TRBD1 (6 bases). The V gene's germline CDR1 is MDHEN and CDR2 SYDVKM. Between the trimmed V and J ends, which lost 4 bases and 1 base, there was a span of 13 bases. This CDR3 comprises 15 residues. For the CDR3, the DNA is TGTGCCAGCAGTTATCCGGGGGGGCAGAACACTGAAGCTTTCTTT. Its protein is CASSYPGGQNTEAFF. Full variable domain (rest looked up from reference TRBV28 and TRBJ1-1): DVKVTQSSRYLVKRTGEKVFLECVQDMDHENMFWYRQDPGLGLRLIYFSYDVKMKEKGDIPEGYSVSREKKERFSLILESASTNQTSMYLCASSYPGGQNTEAFFGQGTRLTVV.

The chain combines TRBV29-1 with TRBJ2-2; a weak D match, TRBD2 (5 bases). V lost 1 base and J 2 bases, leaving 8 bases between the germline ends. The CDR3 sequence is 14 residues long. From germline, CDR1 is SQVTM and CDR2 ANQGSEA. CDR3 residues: CSVEGRGNTGELFF. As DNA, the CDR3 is TGCAGCGTTGAAGGACGGGGTAACACCGGGGAGCTGTTTTTT.

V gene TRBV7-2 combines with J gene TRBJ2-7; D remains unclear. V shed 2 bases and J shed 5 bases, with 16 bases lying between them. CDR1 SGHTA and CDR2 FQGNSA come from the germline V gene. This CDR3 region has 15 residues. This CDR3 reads CASSLKEWLKDEQYF. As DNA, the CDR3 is TGTGCCAGCAGCTTAAAGGAGTGGCTCAAGGACGAGCAGTACTTC.

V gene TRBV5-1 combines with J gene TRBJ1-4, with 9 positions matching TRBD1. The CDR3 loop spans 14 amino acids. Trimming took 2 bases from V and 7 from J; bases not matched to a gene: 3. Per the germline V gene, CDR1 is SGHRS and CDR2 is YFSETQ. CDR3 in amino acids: CASSLGTGREKLFF. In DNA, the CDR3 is TGCGCCAGCAGCTTAGGGACAGGGCGTGAAAAACTGTTTTTT.

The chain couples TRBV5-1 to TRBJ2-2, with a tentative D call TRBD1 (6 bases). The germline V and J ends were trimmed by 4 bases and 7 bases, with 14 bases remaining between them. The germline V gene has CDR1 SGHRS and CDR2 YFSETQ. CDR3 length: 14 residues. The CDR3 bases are TGCGCCAGCAGCAACAAGGCAGGGGACGGGGAGCTGTTTTTT. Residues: CASSNKAGDGELFF.

DNA for the CDR3: TGTGCCAGCAGCTGGACGGACAGGGGGGACGAGCAGTACTTC. Translated: CASSWTDRGDEQYF. V gene TRBV5-6 combines with J gene TRBJ2-7; 10 bases fit TRBD1. The germline V gene encodes CDR1 SGHDT and CDR2 YYEEEE. The CDR3 is 14 residues long. With 3 bases clipped from V and 5 bases from J, the junction kept 5 bases outside the gene matches.

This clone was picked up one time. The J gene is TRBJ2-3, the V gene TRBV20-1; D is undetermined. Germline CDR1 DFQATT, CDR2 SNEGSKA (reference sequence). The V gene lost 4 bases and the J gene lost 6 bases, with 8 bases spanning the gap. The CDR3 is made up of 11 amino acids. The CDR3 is CSATVEDTQYF. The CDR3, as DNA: TGCAGTGCTACTGTAGAGGATACGCAGTATTTT.

The CDR3 DNA reads as TGTGCCAGCAGCGCCGGACAGTTCACTGAAGCTTTCTTT. Residues: CASSAGQFTEAFF. This chain links TRBV9 with TRBJ1-1; possibly TRBD1 for D (6 bases). The CDR3 is 13 amino acids. Germline V CDR1 and CDR2: SGDLS, YYNGEE. Trimming left V 3 bases short and J 4 bases short, with 10 bases between.

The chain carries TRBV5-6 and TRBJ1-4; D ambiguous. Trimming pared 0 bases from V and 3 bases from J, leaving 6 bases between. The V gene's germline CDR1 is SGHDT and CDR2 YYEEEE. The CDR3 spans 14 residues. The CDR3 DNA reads TGTGCCAGCAGCTTGGGGAGGGCTAATGAAAAACTGTTTTTT. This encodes CASSLGRANEKLFF. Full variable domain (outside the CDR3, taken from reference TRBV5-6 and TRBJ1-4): DAGVTQSPTHLIKTRGQQVTLRCSPKSGHDTVSWYQQALGQGPQFIFQYYEEEERQRGNFPDRFSGHQFPNYSSELNVNALLLGDSALYLCASSLGRANEKLFFGSGTQLSVL.

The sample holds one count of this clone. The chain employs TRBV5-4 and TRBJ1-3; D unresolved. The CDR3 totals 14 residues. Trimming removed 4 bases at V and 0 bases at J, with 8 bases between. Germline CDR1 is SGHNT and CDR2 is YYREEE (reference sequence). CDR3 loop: CASSPAVSGNTIYF. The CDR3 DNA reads TGTGCCAGCAGCCCAGCGGTCTCTGGAAACACCATATATTTT.

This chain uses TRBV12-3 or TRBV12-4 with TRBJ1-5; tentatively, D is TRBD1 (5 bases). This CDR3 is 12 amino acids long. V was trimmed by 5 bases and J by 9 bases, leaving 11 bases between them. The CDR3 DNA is TGTGCCAGCAGTCTCAGGGTCGGGCCCCAGCATTTT. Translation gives CASSLRVGPQHF.